This TCR beta chain emerged from a study of blood T cell repertoires in COVID-19. Study overall: Acute-phase and convalescent COVID-19 samples originated in the United States, Italy and Spain.

Libraries were prepared by immunoSEQ multiplex PCR; TCRdb keeps only in-frame clonotypes and omits some of them. The sample lists fewer than 250,000 clones, 80% to 90% occurring once. Trimming took 1 base from V and 1 from J; bases not matched to a gene: 1. Germline CDR1 SGHRS, CDR2 YFSETQ. This CDR3 comprises 14 residues. The chain couples TRBV5-1 to TRBJ1-1, with 7 bases lining up with TRBD1. This receptor was obtained from a young man in a cohort exposed to, infected with or recovered from COVID-19 (not recorded which). Material for sequencing was PBMCs or T cells enriched from blood (not recorded which). The CDR3 region is CASSLTGANTEAFF. The CDR3 DNA reads TGCGCCAGCAGCTTGACAGGGGCGAACACTGAAGCTTTCTTT.